This TCR beta chain was retrieved from a study of siplizumab effects on memory and regulatory T cells. Broader study findings: The authors mapped only a minor fraction of alloreactive clones to unstimulated subsets. Mappable alloreactive CD4+ clones came from Treg cells 60% to 80% of the time on average with siplizumab, against approximately 26% in controls. Proliferating siplizumab-culture Treg suppressive function went unconfirmed. No assignable naive or memory phenotype existed for roughly 80-97% of proliferating CD4+ or CD8+ clones.

Comment on this clone: Antigen specificity is unknown.

The data were produced by immunoSEQ multiplex PCR, yet TCRdb's version contains in-frame clones alone and is incomplete. The sample lists about 120,000 clones, 94% occurring once. The germline V and J ends were trimmed by 2 bases and 0 bases, with 12 bases remaining between them. The germline V gene encodes CDR1 SGHDT and CDR2 YYEEEE. CDR3 size: 16 residues. This chain joins TRBV5-6 and TRBJ1-3; no definite D call. Sequenced sample: non-Treg CD4+ T cells sorted from blood. The clonotype originates from a human donor in good health. The CDR3 region is CASSLKTTISGNTIYF. CDR3 DNA: TGTGCCAGCAGCTTAAAGACAACGATCTCTGGAAACACCATATATTTT.